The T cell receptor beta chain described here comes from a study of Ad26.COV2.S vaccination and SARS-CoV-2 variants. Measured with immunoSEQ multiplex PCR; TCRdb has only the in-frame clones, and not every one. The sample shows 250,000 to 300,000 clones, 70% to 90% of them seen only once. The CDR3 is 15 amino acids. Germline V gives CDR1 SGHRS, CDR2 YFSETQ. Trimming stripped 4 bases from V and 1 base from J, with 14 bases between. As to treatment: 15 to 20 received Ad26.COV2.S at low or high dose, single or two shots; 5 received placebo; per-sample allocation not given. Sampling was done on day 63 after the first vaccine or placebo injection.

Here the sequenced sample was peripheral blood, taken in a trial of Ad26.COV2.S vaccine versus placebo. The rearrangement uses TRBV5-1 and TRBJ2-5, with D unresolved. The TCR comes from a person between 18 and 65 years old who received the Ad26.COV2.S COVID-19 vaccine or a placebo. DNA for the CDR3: TGCGCCAGCAGCCTCCGCCCAGGCTCCCAAGAGACCCAGTACTTC. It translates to CASSLRPGSQETQYF. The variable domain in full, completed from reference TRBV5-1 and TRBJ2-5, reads KAGVTQTPRYLIKTRGQQVTLSCSPISGHRSVSWYQQTPGQGLQFLFEYFSETQRNKGNFPGRFSGRQFSNSRSEMNVSTLELGDSALYLCASSLRPGSQETQYFGPGTRLLVL.